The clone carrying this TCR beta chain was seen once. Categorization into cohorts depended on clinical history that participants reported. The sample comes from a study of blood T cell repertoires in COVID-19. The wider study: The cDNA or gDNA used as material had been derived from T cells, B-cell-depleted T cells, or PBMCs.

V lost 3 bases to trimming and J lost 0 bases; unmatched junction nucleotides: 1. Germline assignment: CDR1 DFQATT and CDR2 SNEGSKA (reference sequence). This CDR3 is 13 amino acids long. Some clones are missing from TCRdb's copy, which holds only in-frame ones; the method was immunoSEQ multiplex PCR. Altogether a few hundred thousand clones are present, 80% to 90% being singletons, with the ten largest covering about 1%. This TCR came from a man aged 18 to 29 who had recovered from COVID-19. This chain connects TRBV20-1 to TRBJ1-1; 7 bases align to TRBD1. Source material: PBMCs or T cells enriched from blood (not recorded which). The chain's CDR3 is CSASQGVNTEAFF. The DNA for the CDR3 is TGCAGTGCTAGTCAGGGGGTGAACACTGAAGCTTTCTTT.